This TCR beta chain was recovered during a study of response to subunit inactivated influenza vaccine. A single record per CDR3 protein comes from TCRdb applying MiXCR to the RT-PCR reads. The table records more than 200,000 distinct CDR3 sequences, over 9% of them present only once. Study-wide findings and caveats: That few new T cells are recruited by each seasonal influenza vaccination was the authors' suggestion.

As regards this clonotype: The antigen remains undetermined.

The TCR sequence derives from a man aged 45-65 years who received an inactivated influenza vaccine. The material was non-naive T cells sorted from PBMCs, obtained 14 days before vaccination.

The chain's CDR3 is CASSLPLGAGKTQYF. CDR3 sequence (DNA): TGCGCCAGCAGCTTGCCCCTAGGGGCAGGAAAGACCCAGTACTTC. The chain links TRBV5-1 to TRBJ2-5; a possible D gene is TRBD1 (5 bases). In germline, CDR1 is SGHRS, CDR2 YFSETQ. Trimming removed 1 base from V and 6 bases from J, with 16 bases in between. This CDR3 has 15 amino acids. Looking up the rest from reference TRBV5-1 and TRBJ2-5 gives the full variable domain: KAGVTQTPRYLIKTRGQQVTLSCSPISGHRSVSWYQQTPGQGLQFLFEYFSETQRNKGNFPGRFSGRQFSNSRSEMNVSTLELGDSALYLCASSLPLGAGKTQYFGPGTRLLVL.